This T cell receptor beta chain is from a study of cytomegalovirus exposure and HLA in healthy donors. The PCR made use of 60 Vbeta and 13 Jbeta primers. Authors' data handling: Later reanalysis found 75 million to 100 million unique TCR beta chains, 9 million to 12 million of them shared. The method was immunoSEQ multiplex PCR; TCRdb's version includes in-frame clones alone and lacks a portion of them. D and trimming come from the DNA, and the V and J calls and clone size come from that table. Of 100,000 to 150,000 clones in the sample, 73% were seen once. V was clipped by 3 bases and J by 2 bases, with 11 bases between them. Germline lookup yields CDR1 SNHLY and CDR2 FYNNEI. The CDR3 covers 14 residues. The study's findings and limits: Owing to their indistinguishability, certain V segments, notably TRBV6-2 and TRBV6-3, were excluded. A few of the chains that were CMV-associated were confirmed in vitro to be specific for CMV antigens. Sequencing likely caused a cluster of highly shared sequence variants.

About this clone: Its antigen is unknown.

The chain is built from TRBV2 and TRBJ2-7; perhaps TRBD1 as D (6 bases). This sequence originates from a man aged 55 to 70 in good health and CMV-seropositive. Sequenced material: PBMCs. CDR3 loop: CASSDPGETYEQYF. CDR3 in DNA: TGTGCCAGCAGTGATCCAGGGGAAACCTACGAGCAGTACTTC.